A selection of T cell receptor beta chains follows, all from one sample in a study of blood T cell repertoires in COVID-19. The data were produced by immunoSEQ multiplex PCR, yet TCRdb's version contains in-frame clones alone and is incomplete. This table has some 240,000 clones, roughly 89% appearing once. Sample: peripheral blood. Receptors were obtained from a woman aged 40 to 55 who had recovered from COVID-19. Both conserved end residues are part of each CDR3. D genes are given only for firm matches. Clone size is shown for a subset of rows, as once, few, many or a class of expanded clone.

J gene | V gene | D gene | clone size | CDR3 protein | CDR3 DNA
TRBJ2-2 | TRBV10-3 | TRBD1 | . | CAISESRTGHTGELFF | TGTGCCATCAGTGAGTCGAGGACAGGGCACACCGGGGAGCTGTTTTTT
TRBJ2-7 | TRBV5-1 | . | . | CASSLDGTYEQYF | TGCGCCAGCAGCTTGGACGGTACCTACGAGCAGTACTTC
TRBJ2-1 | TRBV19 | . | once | CASSQLGGLYNEQFF | TGTGCCAGTAGTCAATTGGGGGGACTCTACAATGAGCAGTTCTTC
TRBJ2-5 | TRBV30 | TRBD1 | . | CAWSTGEYQETQYF | TGTGCCTGGAGTACAGGGGAGTACCAAGAGACCCAGTACTTC
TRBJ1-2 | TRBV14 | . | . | CASSQAGANYGYTF | TGTGCCAGCAGCCAAGCAGGGGCCAACTATGGCTACACCTTC
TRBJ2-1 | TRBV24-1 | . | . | CATSGGRGSYNEQFF | TGTGCCACCAGTGGTGGCCGGGGTTCCTACAATGAGCAGTTCTTC
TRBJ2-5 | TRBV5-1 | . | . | CASSYLTGLQETQYF | TGCGCCAGCAGTTACTTAACAGGGCTCCAAGAGACCCAGTACTTC
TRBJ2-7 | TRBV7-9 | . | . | CASSLLEVGVRGQYF | TGTGCCAGCAGCTTATTAGAGGTGGGAGTTCGGGGGCAGTACTTC
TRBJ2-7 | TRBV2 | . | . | CASSQSSDEQYF | TGTGCCAGCAGTCAATCAAGCGACGAGCAGTACTTC
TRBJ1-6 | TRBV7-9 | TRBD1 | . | CASSPGQGESYNSPLHF | TGTGCCAGCAGCCCAGGACAGGGGGAGTCCTATAATTCACCCCTCCACTTT
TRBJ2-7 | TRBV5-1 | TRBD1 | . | CASSFEWGQGISEQYF | TGCGCCAGCAGTTTTGAATGGGGACAGGGTATTAGCGAGCAGTACTTC
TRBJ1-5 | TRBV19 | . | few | CASRQEWSNQPQHF | TGTGCCAGCAGACAGGAGTGGAGCAATCAGCCCCAGCATTTT
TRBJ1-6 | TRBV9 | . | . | CASSVAETVNSPLHF | TGTGCCAGCAGCGTAGCCGAGACAGTTAATTCACCCCTCCACTTT
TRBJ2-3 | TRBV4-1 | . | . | CASSQEQTDTQYF | TGCGCCAGCAGCCAAGAACAGACAGATACGCAGTATTTT
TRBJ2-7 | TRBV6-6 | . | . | CASSYRGSSYEQYF | TGTGCCAGCAGTTACAGGGGCAGCTCCTACGAGCAGTACTTC
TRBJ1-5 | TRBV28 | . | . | CASKRGLYSNQPQHF | TGTGCCAGCAAGCGGGGGCTTTACAGCAATCAGCCCCAGCATTTT
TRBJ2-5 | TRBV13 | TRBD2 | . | CASSPGGLAGSETQYF | TGTGCCAGCAGCCCCGGGGGACTAGCGGGGAGCGAGACCCAGTACTTC
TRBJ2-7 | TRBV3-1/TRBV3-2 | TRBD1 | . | CASSLGQREQYF | TGTGCCAGCAGCCTGGGACAGCGCGAGCAGTACTTC